Listed below are T cell receptor beta chains from one sample, sequenced in a study of T cells in Graves' hyperthyroidism and ophthalmopathy. TCRdb itself ran the multiplex PCR reads through MiXCR, one entry per CDR3 protein. The sample carries some 550,000 distinct CDR3 sequences, roughly 20% recorded once. The sequenced sample was blood. All receptors derive from a man aged 18 to 35 with Graves' hyperthyroidism. CDR3s include the opening cysteine and the closing phenylalanine or tryptophan. Each record gives: J gene, D gene, V gene, clone size, CDR3 DNA, CDR3 protein. The D gene is left open where the match is weak. Only some rows state a clone size, as once, few, many or a class for expanded clones.

j_call: TRBJ2-3; d_call: TRBD2; v_call: TRBV11-2; clone_size: many; cdr3_nt: TGTGCCAGCAGCCATACTAGCGGGAGCACAGATACGCAGTATTTT; cdr3_aa: CASSHTSGSTDTQYF
j_call: TRBJ2-2; d_call: NA; v_call: TRBV10-3; clone_size: many; cdr3_nt: TGTGCCATCAGTGAGAGGGGGAACACCGGGGAGCTGTTTTTT; cdr3_aa: CAISERGNTGELFF
j_call: TRBJ2-7; d_call: NA; v_call: TRBV6-1; clone_size: many; cdr3_nt: TGTGCCAGTTGGGCGGACAGCTCCTACGAGCAGTACTTC; cdr3_aa: CASWADSSYEQYF
j_call: TRBJ1-1; d_call: NA; v_call: TRBV28; clone_size: NA; cdr3_nt: TGTGCCAGTGCGGGGCTATTAGAACCTGAAGCTTTCTTT; cdr3_aa: CASAGLLEPEAFF
j_call: TRBJ2-5; d_call: TRBD1; v_call: TRBV6-5; clone_size: NA; cdr3_nt: TGTGCCAGCAGTTACGCTTCGGGGACAGGGGGCCGGGAGACCCAGTACTTC; cdr3_aa: CASSYASGTGGRETQYF
j_call: TRBJ1-2; d_call: NA; v_call: TRBV7-9; clone_size: NA; cdr3_nt: TGTGCCAGCAGCTTAGCCCCTGACAGAATTAGGCGCTACACCTTC; cdr3_aa: CASSLAPDRIRRYTF
j_call: TRBJ1-2; d_call: NA; v_call: TRBV24-1; clone_size: many; cdr3_nt: TGTGCCACCAGTGAAGCTCGGAACTATGGCTACACCTTC; cdr3_aa: CATSEARNYGYTF
j_call: TRBJ2-5; d_call: NA; v_call: TRBV7-8; clone_size: few; cdr3_nt: TGTGCCAGCGGCTTGGGGGGGCCGAGGGGGACCCAGTACTTC; cdr3_aa: CASGLGGPRGTQYF
j_call: TRBJ2-5; d_call: TRBD2; v_call: TRBV11-2; clone_size: many; cdr3_nt: TGTGCCAGCAGCTTACGGGGGGAGGGACTTCAAGAGACCCAGTACTTC; cdr3_aa: CASSLRGEGLQETQYF
j_call: TRBJ1-5; d_call: TRBD1; v_call: TRBV5-5; clone_size: NA; cdr3_nt: TGTGCCAGCAGCTTTGTCGGGACAGGCAATCAGCCCCAGCATTTT; cdr3_aa: CASSFVGTGNQPQHF
j_call: TRBJ1-1; d_call: NA; v_call: TRBV19; clone_size: few; cdr3_nt: TGTGCCAGTAGTACCTGGGCAGGCGCTATTACTGAAGCTTTCTTT; cdr3_aa: CASSTWAGAITEAFF
j_call: TRBJ1-1; d_call: NA; v_call: TRBV7-9; clone_size: many; cdr3_nt: TGTGCCAGCAGCCTTGGGACCGCGGGGGAAGCTTTCTTT; cdr3_aa: CASSLGTAGEAFF
j_call: TRBJ2-5; d_call: NA; v_call: TRBV6-1; clone_size: NA; cdr3_nt: TGTGCCAGCAGTGGAGGGGGGAACCAAGAGACCCAGTACTTC; cdr3_aa: CASSGGGNQETQYF
j_call: TRBJ1-5; d_call: NA; v_call: TRBV15; clone_size: many; cdr3_nt: TGTGCCACCAGCAGAGATAAACGGGGGGCTTCTCAGCCCCAGCATTTT; cdr3_aa: CATSRDKRGASQPQHF
j_call: TRBJ2-2; d_call: NA; v_call: TRBV27; clone_size: few; cdr3_nt: TGTGCCAGCAGTCTAAGTTTGATGGCCGGGGAGCTGTTTTTT; cdr3_aa: CASSLSLMAGELFF
j_call: TRBJ2-7; d_call: NA; v_call: TRBV28; clone_size: many; cdr3_nt: TGTGCCAGCAGTTTGGTGGTGACCGGGCAGTACTTC; cdr3_aa: CASSLVVTGQYF
j_call: TRBJ1-1; d_call: NA; v_call: TRBV11-2; clone_size: NA; cdr3_nt: TGTGCCAGCAGCTTCACAGGGAGCCCGGTTGTAGCTTTCTTT; cdr3_aa: CASSFTGSPVVAFF
j_call: TRBJ1-2; d_call: TRBD1; v_call: TRBV6-1; clone_size: NA; cdr3_nt: TGTGCCAGCAGTCCCCCCCGAGGGACAGGATATGGCTACACCTTC; cdr3_aa: CASSPPRGTGYGYTF
j_call: TRBJ1-2; d_call: NA; v_call: TRBV11-2; clone_size: NA; cdr3_nt: TGTGCCAGCAGCTGGGGGGGAGCGGGCTATGGCTACACCTTC; cdr3_aa: CASSWGGAGYGYTF
j_call: TRBJ2-2; d_call: NA; v_call: TRBV12-3/TRBV12-4; clone_size: many; cdr3_nt: TGTGCCAGCAGTTTCTTAGAACGAAACACCGGGGAGCTGTTTTTT; cdr3_aa: CASSFLERNTGELFF
j_call: TRBJ2-7; d_call: NA; v_call: TRBV6-5; clone_size: many; cdr3_nt: TGTGCCAGCCGGGTTGGGAGACTCCCCTACGAGCAGTACTTC; cdr3_aa: CASRVGRLPYEQYF
j_call: TRBJ1-1; d_call: NA; v_call: TRBV7-9; clone_size: many; cdr3_nt: TGTGCCAGCAGCTCATCAGGGCAGAACACTGAAGCTTTCTTT; cdr3_aa: CASSSSGQNTEAFF
j_call: TRBJ2-5; d_call: NA; v_call: TRBV12-3/TRBV12-4; clone_size: NA; cdr3_nt: TGTGCCAGCAACCCCCGAGGGCTAGCGCAAGAGACCCAGTACTTC; cdr3_aa: CASNPRGLAQETQYF
j_call: TRBJ2-5; d_call: NA; v_call: TRBV20-1; clone_size: NA; cdr3_nt: TGCAGTGCTACCTCCAGGGGGGAGGAGACCCAGTACTTC; cdr3_aa: CSATSRGEETQYF
j_call: TRBJ2-2; d_call: NA; v_call: TRBV12-3/TRBV12-4; clone_size: many; cdr3_nt: TGTGCCAGCAGTTTGTTCGCGAACACCGGGGAGCTGTTTTTT; cdr3_aa: CASSLFANTGELFF
j_call: TRBJ2-7; d_call: TRBD2; v_call: TRBV19; clone_size: many; cdr3_nt: TGTGCCAGTAGATGGACTAGCGGGGGGATCTACGAGCAGTACTTC; cdr3_aa: CASRWTSGGIYEQYF
j_call: TRBJ1-2; d_call: NA; v_call: TRBV6-5; clone_size: many; cdr3_nt: TGTGCCAGCAGTTATGAGGGTGTCTATGGCTACACCTTC; cdr3_aa: CASSYEGVYGYTF
j_call: TRBJ1-2; d_call: NA; v_call: TRBV19; clone_size: many; cdr3_nt: TGTGCCAGTAGTATTCAGGGCCGTGGCTACACCTTC; cdr3_aa: CASSIQGRGYTF
j_call: TRBJ2-5; d_call: TRBD1; v_call: TRBV12-3/TRBV12-4; clone_size: many; cdr3_nt: TGTGCCAGCAGTTTACGGGGACAGGGTCCGGAGACCCAGTACTTC; cdr3_aa: CASSLRGQGPETQYF
j_call: TRBJ1-5; d_call: NA; v_call: TRBV6-1; clone_size: many; cdr3_nt: TGTGCCAGCAGTGAGCCGGTGAATCAGCCCCAGCATTTT; cdr3_aa: CASSEPVNQPQHF
j_call: TRBJ1-1; d_call: NA; v_call: TRBV5-1; clone_size: many; cdr3_nt: TGCGCCAGCAGCTTGGCCTCGGCACGGACGAACACTGAAGCTTTCTTT; cdr3_aa: CASSLASARTNTEAFF
j_call: TRBJ2-6; d_call: NA; v_call: TRBV15; clone_size: NA; cdr3_nt: TGTGCCACCAGCAGAGGGTGGGGAGCTGGGGCCAACGTCCTGACTTTC; cdr3_aa: CATSRGWGAGANVLTF
j_call: TRBJ1-5; d_call: NA; v_call: TRBV4-2; clone_size: NA; cdr3_nt: TGTGCCAGCAGCCACCTATTGGTTCAGGCAGGTCATCAGCCCCAGCATTTT; cdr3_aa: CASSHLLVQAGHQPQHF
j_call: TRBJ1-1; d_call: NA; v_call: TRBV7-9; clone_size: NA; cdr3_nt: TGTGCCAGCAGCCCCCCGGTGGGTCCCACTGAAGCTTTCTTT; cdr3_aa: CASSPPVGPTEAFF
j_call: TRBJ1-1; d_call: NA; v_call: TRBV7-2; clone_size: NA; cdr3_nt: TGTGCCAGCAGCTTCTTGACAGGGAACACTGAAGCTTTCTTT; cdr3_aa: CASSFLTGNTEAFF
j_call: TRBJ1-2; d_call: TRBD1; v_call: TRBV5-1; clone_size: few; cdr3_nt: TGCGCCAGCAGCCCCGGGACAGGGCAGAGCGGCTACACCTTC; cdr3_aa: CASSPGTGQSGYTF
j_call: TRBJ2-7; d_call: NA; v_call: TRBV12-3/TRBV12-4; clone_size: few; cdr3_nt: TGTGCCAGCAGTTTCGGTTTCTCCTACGAGCAGTACTTC; cdr3_aa: CASSFGFSYEQYF
j_call: TRBJ1-1; d_call: NA; v_call: TRBV6-1; clone_size: many; cdr3_nt: TGTGCCAGCAGGGGAGGGTACACTGAAGCTTTCTTT; cdr3_aa: CASRGGYTEAFF
j_call: TRBJ2-5; d_call: TRBD1; v_call: TRBV12-3/TRBV12-4; clone_size: many; cdr3_nt: TGTGCCAGCAGTTCGGACAGGGAGAAGACCCAGTACTTC; cdr3_aa: CASSSDREKTQYF
j_call: TRBJ1-1; d_call: TRBD1; v_call: TRBV6-1; clone_size: NA; cdr3_nt: TGTGCCGGAAGGGTGGGGACAGGGGGCACTGAAGCTTTCTTT; cdr3_aa: CAGRVGTGGTEAFF
j_call: TRBJ2-7; d_call: TRBD1; v_call: TRBV6-1; clone_size: few; cdr3_nt: TGTGCCAGCCGATGGACAGGGGGCGACGAGCAGTACTTC; cdr3_aa: CASRWTGGDEQYF
j_call: TRBJ2-7; d_call: NA; v_call: TRBV6-2/TRBV6-3; clone_size: NA; cdr3_nt: TGTGCCAGCAGTACGCCTCGGAACTCCTACGAGCAGTACTTC; cdr3_aa: CASSTPRNSYEQYF
j_call: TRBJ1-5; d_call: TRBD1; v_call: TRBV30; clone_size: many; cdr3_nt: TGTGCCTATAGGGGACAGTCCAATCAGCCCCAGCATTTT; cdr3_aa: CAYRGQSNQPQHF
j_call: TRBJ1-1; d_call: TRBD1; v_call: TRBV7-2; clone_size: many; cdr3_nt: TGTGCCAGCAGGGGGACAGGGACCACTGAAGCTTTCTTT; cdr3_aa: CASRGTGTTEAFF
j_call: TRBJ1-2; d_call: TRBD1; v_call: TRBV12-3/TRBV12-4; clone_size: NA; cdr3_nt: TGTGCCAGCAGTATCGACAGGGGGAGCGGCTACACCTTC; cdr3_aa: CASSIDRGSGYTF
j_call: TRBJ1-6; d_call: TRBD1; v_call: TRBV3-1; clone_size: NA; cdr3_nt: TGTGCCAGCAGCCGGGACAGGACAAATTCACCCCTCCACTTT; cdr3_aa: CASSRDRTNSPLHF
j_call: TRBJ1-1; d_call: NA; v_call: TRBV5-1; clone_size: NA; cdr3_nt: TGCGCCAGCAGCCCCTGGGATCGCAGGAAGAACACTGAAGCTTTCTTT; cdr3_aa: CASSPWDRRKNTEAFF
j_call: TRBJ2-7; d_call: TRBD2; v_call: TRBV20-1; clone_size: NA; cdr3_nt: TGCAGTGCTAGAGACCTTAGCGGGGAAAATTACGAGCAGTACTTC; cdr3_aa: CSARDLSGENYEQYF